The next 32 T cell receptor beta chains were all read from a single sample in a study of cytomegalovirus exposure and HLA in healthy donors. Primers: 60 Vbeta forward and 13 Jbeta reverse. The protocol was immunoSEQ multiplex PCR, while the TCRdb copy is restricted to in-frame clones and leaves out a portion. The sample carries over 55,000 clones, 70% to 90% recorded once. The sample was PBMCs. The source of these receptors is a male donor in good health and CMV-seronegative.

This clone came up a few times. The rearrangement uses TRBV4-1 and TRBJ2-2; D gene unclear. The V and J ends lost 4 bases and 1 base respectively, with 7 bases between them. From germline, CDR1 is MGHRA and CDR2 YSYEKL. The CDR3 contains 14 residues. For the CDR3, the DNA is TGCGCCAGCAGCCGACTGAGGAACACCGGGGAGCTGTTTTTT. It translates to CASSRLRNTGELFF.

V is TRBV6-5 and J is TRBJ2-5; D gene ambiguous. The CDR3 runs to 14 residues. Trimming shortened V by 3 bases and J by 5 bases, and 13 bases separated the two germline ends. Germline V gene lookup returns CDR1 MNHEY and CDR2 SVGAGI. CDR3 region: CASSYRSSGETQYF. The DNA for the CDR3 is TGTGCCAGCAGTTATAGATCATCCGGGGAGACCCAGTACTTC.

The rearrangement links TRBV19 to TRBJ1-1, with 7 bases fitting TRBD1. The trim removed 4 bases at V and 4 bases at J, leaving 6 bases unmatched. Germline CDR1 and CDR2: LNHDA and SQIVND (reference sequence). The CDR3 contains 14 residues. This CDR3 is CASSTTGIPTEAFF. Written as DNA, the CDR3 is TGTGCCAGTAGTACGACAGGGATCCCCACTGAAGCTTTCTTT.

J is TRBJ1-2 and V is TRBV11-3; no clear D. The V gene lost 1 base and the J gene lost 1 base, with 4 bases spanning the gap. Per germline, CDR1 SGHNT and CDR2 YENEEA. This CDR3 comprises 13 residues. DNA for the CDR3: TGTGCCAGCAGCTTAGCCAATAACTATGGCTACACCTTC. Amino acid sequence: CASSLANNYGYTF.

This chain links TRBV9 with TRBJ1-6; no clear D gene. This CDR3 is 12 amino acids long. V dropped 4 bases and J dropped 7 bases, with 6 bases sitting between them. The germline gives CDR1 SGDLS, CDR2 YYNGEE. DNA of the CDR3: TGTGCCAGCAGCCCCATGAATTCACCCCTCCACTTT. Translated: CASSPMNSPLHF.

In this sample, this clone turned up a few times. V and J are TRBV30 and TRBJ2-7, with 10 nucleotides matching TRBD1. This CDR3 is 13 amino acids long. With 1 base clipped from V and 6 bases from J, the junction kept 3 bases outside the gene matches. CDR1 and CDR2 (germline): GTSNPN, SVGIG (reference sequence). In DNA form, the CDR3 reads TGTGCCTGGAGTGACCGGGACAGGGGCGAGCAGTACTTC. Its translation: CAWSDRDRGEQYF. The full variable domain, in which reference TRBV30 and TRBJ2-7 provide the parts outside the CDR3, is SQTIHQWPATLVQPVGSPLSLECTVEGTSNPNLYWYRQAAGRGLQLLFYSVGIGQISSEVPQNLSASRPQDRQFILSSKKLLLSDSGFYLCAWSDRDRGEQYFGPGTRLTVT.

This clone has more than one count but fewer than ten. This chain links TRBV2 with TRBJ1-1; D is possibly TRBD1 (6 bases). Germline V gene sequence: CDR1 SNHLY, CDR2 FYNNEI. Deletions cut 2 bases from V and 3 bases from J, with 10 bases between. The CDR3 totals 14 residues. The chain's CDR3 is CASSETGLDTEAFF. The CDR3 region has the DNA TGTGCCAGCAGTGAAACAGGGCTTGACACTGAAGCTTTCTTT.

This clone was detected a few times. The chain links TRBV5-4 to TRBJ2-5; no clear D. The germline V gene encodes CDR1 SGHNT and CDR2 YYREEE (reference sequence). Trimming took 4 bases from V and 5 from J, leaving 18 bases between them. The CDR3 loop spans 15 amino acids. In DNA form, the CDR3 reads TGTGCCAGCAGCCCCCGGAGTAGCTTTTCGGAGACCCAGTACTTC. Translated, it gives CASSPRSSFSETQYF. Drawing the rest from reference TRBV5-4 and TRBJ2-5, the complete variable domain is ETGVTQSPTHLIKTRGQQVTLRCSSQSGHNTVSWYQQALGQGPQFIFQYYREEENGRGNFPPRFSGLQFPNYSSELNVNALELDDSALYLCASSPRSSFSETQYFGPGTRLLVL.

The J gene is TRBJ1-2, the V gene TRBV4-3; D remains unclear. V lost 6 bases, J lost 3 bases, and 17 bases lay in between. The CDR3 is 15 residues long. CDR1 is LGHNA and CDR2 is YSLEER in the germline V gene. Written as DNA, the CDR3 is TGCGCCAGCAGTCGCGAGTTAGCAGCCGACTATGGCTACACCTTC. Protein product: CASSRELAADYGYTF.

The rearrangement joins TRBV7-2 to TRBJ2-4; TRBD2 matches at 7 bases. After removal of 5 bases from V and 2 bases from J, the junction contained 9 bases not matched to a gene. The CDR3 has 16 residues. CDR1 is SGHTA, CDR2 FQGNSA, per germline. Here the CDR3 DNA reads TGTGCCAGCAGCCCGCGGAGCGGGGCAACCAAAAACATTCAGTACTTC. This sequence encodes CASSPRSGATKNIQYF.

V usage is TRBV18 and J usage is TRBJ1-1; tentatively, D is TRBD1 (5 bases). Between the trimmed V and J ends, which lost 3 bases and 10 bases, there was a span of 9 bases. The germline CDR1 and CDR2 sequences are KGHSH and LQKENI. CDR3 length: 11 residues. CDR3 amino acids: CASSPGGGAFF. The CDR3 DNA sequence: TGTGCCAGCTCACCGGGGGGGGGAGCTTTCTTT.

This chain joins TRBV7-6 and TRBJ1-4; no clear D. Germline V gene data show CDR1 as SGHVS and CDR2 as FNYEAQ. V was shortened by 5 bases and J by 4 bases, with 8 bases between the two germline ends. The CDR3 runs to 13 residues. The CDR3 loop reads CASSDGVNEKLFF. In nucleotides, the CDR3 is TGTGCCAGCAGCGACGGGGTTAATGAAAAACTGTTTTTT.

Only one count was recorded for this clone. V and J are TRBV6-6 and TRBJ2-7; D remains unclear. There are 11 residues in the CDR3. Germline loops: CDR1 MNHNY, CDR2 SVGAGI (reference sequence). Trimming shortened V by 2 bases and J by 3 bases, and 2 bases separated the two germline ends. The DNA of the CDR3 is TGTGCCAGCAGTTACCTCTACGAGCAGTACTTC. Translation gives CASSYLYEQYF.

The chain couples TRBV10-2 to TRBJ2-3, with a possible D match to TRBD2 (7 bases). Germline loops: CDR1 WSHSY, CDR2 SAAADI. The CDR3 length is 12 residues. V lost 11 bases, J lost 4 bases, and 13 bases lay in between. The CDR3 DNA reads TGCGCCGGGGGGGCAGGGTCAGATACGCAGTATTTT. Amino acids: CAGGAGSDTQYF.

This sequence joins TRBV7-3 and TRBJ2-3; 10 bases fit TRBD2. The CDR3 contains 15 residues. Trimming removed 6 bases from V and 6 bases from J; junction bases left unmatched: 9. The germline V gene encodes CDR1 SGHTA and CDR2 FQGTGA. The DNA for the CDR3 is TGTGCCAGCAGTAGAATAGCGGGGGGAACGGATACGCAGTATTTT. Translation: CASSRIAGGTDTQYF.

V usage is TRBV30 and J usage is TRBJ1-6; D may be TRBD1 (6 bases). The CDR3 is 14 amino acids. V lost 2 bases and J 5 bases, leaving 10 bases between the germline ends. Germline CDR1 GTSNPN, CDR2 SVGIG (reference sequence). CDR3 protein: CAWSQGHNNSPLHF. CDR3 nucleotides: TGTGCCTGGAGTCAGGGACACAATAATTCACCCCTCCACTTT.

The chain joins TRBV30 to TRBJ1-2; D call uncertain. This CDR3 has 13 amino acids. The germline gives CDR1 GTSNPN, CDR2 SVGIG (reference sequence). Trimming stripped 4 bases from V and 2 bases from J, with 11 bases between. The CDR3 sequence is CAWKNSPNYGYTF. CDR3 bases: TGTGCCTGGAAAAACAGTCCCAACTATGGCTACACCTTC.

The J gene is TRBJ2-6, the V gene TRBV7-3; 12 bases align to TRBD1. Germline CDR1 reads SGHTA; CDR2 reads FQGTGA. V dropped 5 bases and J dropped 3; count of bases not matched to a gene: 8. The CDR3 totals 18 residues. The CDR3 protein is CASSPPGQGAGGANVLTF. The CDR3, as DNA: TGTGCCAGCAGCCCCCCGGGACAGGGGGCAGGTGGGGCCAACGTCCTGACTTTC. The full variable domain, rest sourced from reference TRBV7-3 and TRBJ2-6, is GAGVSQTPSNKVTEKGKYVELRCDPISGHTALYWYRQSLGQGPEFLIYFQGTGAADDSGLPNDRFFAVRPEGSVSTLKIQRTERGDSAVYLCASSPPGQGAGGANVLTFGAGSRLTVL.

This chain uses TRBV12-5 with TRBJ1-5; 10 bases match TRBD1. The CDR3 covers 16 residues. Germline CDR1 reads LGHNT; CDR2 reads FRNRAP. The V segment lost 5 bases and the J segment 4 bases; nucleotides outside the gene matches: 8. CDR3 residues: CASGPSGTGANQPQHF. The CDR3 nucleotides are TGTGCTAGTGGTCCGTCGGGGACAGGGGCAAATCAGCCCCAGCATTTT.

This chain links TRBV13 with TRBJ1-6; D gene unclear. Germline CDR1 and CDR2: PRHDT and FYEKMQ (reference sequence). Trimming removed 4 bases from V and 6 bases from J, with 10 bases in between. This CDR3 contains 14 residues. The CDR3 region has the DNA TGTGCCAGCAGCTCGGGAAGCATTAATTCACCCCTCCACTTT. This codes for CASSSGSINSPLHF.

This clone showed up just once. The gene calls are TRBV11-2 and TRBJ2-7; 8 positions agree with TRBD1. The CDR3 spans 15 residues. Germline trimming cut 2 bases from V and 2 bases from J; bases unmatched to any gene: 5. CDR1 is SGHAT and CDR2 is FQNNGV in the germline V gene. CDR3 residues: CASSLMQGAPYEQYF. Here the CDR3 DNA reads TGTGCCAGCAGCTTAATGCAGGGGGCTCCCTACGAGCAGTACTTC.

The chain is built from TRBV19 and TRBJ2-2; no reliable D call. Germline CDR1 reads LNHDA; CDR2 reads SQIVND (reference sequence). V shed 5 bases and J shed 7 bases, with 17 bases lying between them. This CDR3 has 15 amino acids. CDR3 DNA: TGTGCCAGTAGTGTCCTCTTGAGAGGTGGCGGGGAGCTGTTTTTT. This sequence encodes CASSVLLRGGGELFF.

In this sample, this clone turned up a few times. The chain employs TRBV7-2 and TRBJ1-3; TRBD1 matches at 7 bases. Germline values: CDR1 SGHTA, CDR2 FQGNSA. V dropped 5 bases and J dropped 0; count of bases not matched to a gene: 4. CDR3 length equals 15 residues. Here the CDR3 DNA reads TGTGCCAGCAGCACGACAGGGTCCTCTGGAAACACCATATATTTT. Translated: CASSTTGSSGNTIYF.

Concerning this clone: One end of the junction varies from germline; a read error may be responsible. The genes are TRBV20-1 and TRBJ2-1; no clear D. CDR3 length equals 11 residues. Germline V lookup: CDR1 DFQATT, CDR2 SNEGSKA (reference sequence). CDR3 in DNA: TGCAGTGCTAGAGAACAGAATGGGCAGTTCTTC. It codes for CSAREQNGQFF.

This clone was found a few times. The chain is built from TRBV5-1 and TRBJ1-1, with 9 bases aligning to TRBD1. The CDR3 runs to 13 residues. CDR1 is SGHRS, CDR2 YFSETQ, per germline. With 4 bases clipped from V and 8 bases from J, the junction kept 6 bases outside the gene matches. The CDR3 reads CASSTGQGTEAFF. The CDR3 coding sequence is TGCGCCAGCAGCACGGGACAGGGCACGGAAGCTTTCTTT.

This sequence joins TRBV11-2 and TRBJ2-7; weak D call: TRBD2 (7 bases). This CDR3 has 11 residues. Trimming removed 6 bases at V and 6 bases at J, with 9 bases between. Germline assignment: CDR1 SGHAT and CDR2 FQNNGV. CDR3 bases: TGTGCCAGCAGGGGGGGGCTCGAGCAGTACTTC. Its protein product is CASRGGLEQYF.

The V call is TRBV12-5, the J call TRBJ1-1, with TRBD1 as a possible D gene (5 bases). This CDR3 is built from 16 residues. The ends were cut back, 1 base at V and 5 bases at J, with 17 bases in the middle. Germline lookup yields CDR1 LGHNT and CDR2 FRNRAP. CDR3 DNA sequence: TGTGCTAGTGGTTTGGGGCTGGGTGGGGAGGGGACTGAAGCTTTCTTT. Translation: CASGLGLGGEGTEAFF. The whole variable domain, remainder taken from reference TRBV12-5 and TRBJ1-1, is DARVTQTPRHKVTEMGQEVTMRCQPILGHNTVFWYRQTMMQGLELLAYFRNRAPLDDSGMPKDRFSAEMPDATLATLKIQPSEPRDSAVYFCASGLGLGGEGTEAFFGQGTRLTVV.

This clone was seen more than once but under ten times. This sequence joins TRBV9 and TRBJ2-3; TRBD2 matches at 8 bases. Germline V CDR1 and CDR2: SGDLS, YYNGEE. The CDR3 extends over 16 amino acids. The ends lost 4 bases at V and 5 bases at J; junction bases unmatched: 12. In DNA, the CDR3 is TGTGCCAGCAGCCCCCCCTTGGCGGGGGGTATAGATACGCAGTATTTT. Its protein product is CASSPPLAGGIDTQYF.

The chain recombines TRBV5-1 with TRBJ2-2; TRBD1 matches at 12 bases. Looked up from germline, CDR1 is SGHRS and CDR2 is YFSETQ. V was pared by 6 bases and J by 7 bases, with 13 bases of the junction left unmatched. The CDR3 loop spans 17 amino acids. The CDR3 DNA reads as TGCGCCAGCAAAACACCGGGACAGGGGGCCTTTGGCGGGGAGCTGTTTTTT. It encodes CASKTPGQGAFGGELFF.

This chain joins TRBV25-1 and TRBJ2-5, with 12 nucleotides matching TRBD2. Unmatched junction bases numbered 5, after V lost 1 base and J lost 2 bases. Germline loops: CDR1 MGHDK, CDR2 SYGVNS. The CDR3 length is 17 residues. The CDR3 DNA sequence: TGTGCCAGCAGTGAATTGACTAGCGGGAGAGTACAAGAGACCCAGTACTTC. This translates into CASSELTSGRVQETQYF.

The CDR3, as DNA: TGCAGCACAGTGACAGAGCCTTATGGCTACACCTTC. Translating gives CSTVTEPYGYTF. This chain links TRBV29-1 with TRBJ1-2, with a possible D match to TRBD1 (5 bases). Per germline, CDR1 SQVTM and CDR2 ANQGSEA. The CDR3 runs to 12 residues. Deletions cut 8 bases from V and 5 bases from J, with 15 bases between.

The chain uses TRBV30 and TRBJ1-6, with a weak D call TRBD1 (6 bases). The CDR3 is 13 amino acids. The V gene's germline CDR1 is GTSNPN and CDR2 SVGIG (reference sequence). Trimming took 0 bases from V and 8 from J, leaving 8 bases between them. This chain's CDR3 is CAWSVGGDSPLHF. CDR3 bases: TGTGCCTGGAGTGTAGGGGGGGATTCACCCCTCCACTTT.